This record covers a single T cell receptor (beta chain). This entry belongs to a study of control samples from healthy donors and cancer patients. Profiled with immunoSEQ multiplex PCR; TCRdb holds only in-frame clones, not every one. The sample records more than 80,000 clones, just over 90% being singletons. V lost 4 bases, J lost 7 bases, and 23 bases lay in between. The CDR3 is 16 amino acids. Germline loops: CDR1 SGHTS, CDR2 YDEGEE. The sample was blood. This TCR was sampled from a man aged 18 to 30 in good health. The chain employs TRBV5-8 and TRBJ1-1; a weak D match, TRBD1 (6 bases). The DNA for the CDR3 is TGTGCCAGCAGCCAACGAACAGGGAGCTATCTTAATGAAGCTTTCTTT. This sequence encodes CASSQRTGSYLNEAFF.